This T cell receptor beta chain was documented in a study of T cells after yellow fever vaccination. Whole-study results and caveats: Subsequent to the booster, the majority of primary-vaccination clones reappeared (96% CD4, approximately 90% CD8).

Concerning this clonotype: Its antigen is undetermined.

Researchers made TCR cDNA using 5'RACE template switching, and this step added a universal primer site and UMIs. One entry per CDR3 protein, called by TCRdb with MiXCR from the 5' RACE reads. The sample records 600,000 to 750,000 distinct CDR3 sequences, 9% to 15% being singletons. The germline CDR1 and CDR2 sequences are MGHDK and SYGVNS. CDR3 length: 13 amino acids. V lost 3 bases, J lost 3 bases, and 8 bases lay in between. V gene TRBV25-1 combines with J gene TRBJ1-2; D is unclear. This clonotype was sampled from a man aged 25-40 years who received the YFV17D yellow fever vaccine. The sequenced sample was PBMCs, obtained on the day of the yellow fever booster vaccination. Here the CDR3 DNA reads TGTGCCAGCAGTGAGCCTGGGGACTATGGCTACACCTTC. Translation gives CASSEPGDYGYTF.